This passage covers 26 T cell receptor beta chains from one sample sequenced in a study of blood T cell repertoires in COVID-19. Generated by immunoSEQ multiplex PCR, the TCRdb table keeps only in-frame clones and is missing some. The table lists 30,000 to 50,000 clones, roughly 78% of them singletons. The source material was peripheral blood. The receptors here all came from a man aged 65 to 79 with acute or convalescent COVID-19.

V is TRBV3-1 (or the pseudogene TRBV3-2) and J is TRBJ1-4; D call uncertain. Germline V lookup: CDR1 LGHDT, CDR2 YNNKEL (reference sequence). V dropped 0 bases and J dropped 8 bases, with 13 bases sitting between them. The CDR3 covers 15 residues. The CDR3 DNA reads TGTGCCAGCAGCCAAGATACAGTATCACGGGAAAAACTGTTTTTT. Translating it yields CASSQDTVSREKLFF.

This sequence joins TRBV7-2 and TRBJ1-5; D is possibly TRBD1 (6 bases). CDR1 and CDR2 from the germline V gene are SGHTA and FQGNSA. Between the trimmed V and J ends, which lost 4 bases and 9 bases, there was a span of 16 bases. The CDR3 consists of 14 residues. The CDR3 reads CASSSGHRSGPQHF. In nucleotides, the CDR3 is TGTGCCAGCAGCTCGGGACATCGATCAGGGCCCCAGCATTTT.

This clone came up a few times. The CDR3 here is CASSILQGGLGNTIYF. The DNA of the CDR3 is TGTGCCAGCAGCATTCTACAGGGGGGACTGGGAAACACCATATATTTT. The genes are TRBV7-2 and TRBJ1-3; 8 bases match TRBD1. The trim removed 5 bases at V and 4 bases at J, leaving 10 bases unmatched. CDR1 is SGHTA and CDR2 is FQGNSA in the germline V gene. CDR3 size: 16 residues.

The gene calls are TRBV2 and TRBJ1-2, with a tentative D call TRBD1 (5 bases). V was pared by 6 bases and J by 7 bases, with 15 bases between. This CDR3 region has 13 residues. Germline V gene data show CDR1 as SNHLY and CDR2 as FYNNEI. CDR3 nucleotide sequence: TGTGCCAGCAGAGCCTTGACAGATTCTGGCTACACCTTC. Translated: CASRALTDSGYTF.

This sequence joins TRBV19 and TRBJ2-7, with D tentatively TRBD2 (5 bases). There are 17 residues in the CDR3. V lost 1 base, J lost 0 bases, and 16 bases lay in between. The germline V gene has CDR1 LNHDA and CDR2 SQIVND (reference sequence). CDR3 in amino acids: CASSIARGLETSYEQYF. CDR3 nucleotide sequence: TGTGCCAGTAGTATAGCCCGTGGACTTGAAACCTCCTACGAGCAGTACTTC.

This chain joins TRBV19 and TRBJ1-6, with D possibly being TRBD1 (5 bases). Germline CDR1 LNHDA, CDR2 SQIVND (reference sequence). The CDR3 spans 14 residues. Trimming left V 7 bases short and J 5 bases short, with 12 bases between. The CDR3 protein is CASTDLGDNSPLHF. The CDR3 DNA sequence: TGTGCCAGTACCGACTTAGGGGATAATTCACCCCTCCACTTT.

There are a few counts of this clone. This sequence joins TRBV12-3 or TRBV12-4 and TRBJ2-1; possible D gene TRBD2, 5 bases. This CDR3 has 12 residues. V was clipped by 3 bases and J by 10 bases, with 10 bases between them. CDR3 loop: CASSFLRAEQFF. In nucleotides, the CDR3 is TGTGCCAGCAGTTTCTTGAGGGCCGAGCAGTTCTTC.

The chain employs TRBV24-1 and TRBJ2-3; 7 bases line up with TRBD1. The CDR3 consists of 13 residues. The V and J ends lost 5 bases and 3 bases, in that order; junction bases with no gene match: 1. Germline V CDR1 and CDR2: KGHDR, SFDVKD. The CDR3 nucleotides read TGTGCCACCAGTGCAGGGGGAACAGATACGCAGTATTTT. It yields the protein CATSAGGTDTQYF.

The chain couples TRBV19 to TRBJ1-4; no clear D gene. V shed 5 bases and J shed 3 bases, with 7 bases lying between them. Germline-derived CDR1 and CDR2 are LNHDA and SQIVND (reference sequence). CDR3 length: 13 residues. The CDR3 reads CASSSKPNEKLFF. The DNA of the CDR3 is TGTGCCAGTAGTTCTAAGCCTAATGAAAAACTGTTTTTT.

V usage is TRBV5-1 and J usage is TRBJ1-4; 8 nucleotides agree with TRBD1. Germline loops: CDR1 SGHRS, CDR2 YFSETQ. The V and J ends lost 3 bases and 3 bases, in that order; junction bases with no gene match: 1. CDR3 length: 14 residues. CDR3 bases: TGCGCCAGCAGCTCGGGACAGGCTAATGAAAAACTGTTTTTT. It translates to CASSSGQANEKLFF.

This sequence joins TRBV2 and TRBJ2-2, with TRBD1 identical over 8 bases. J was trimmed by 5 bases and V by 5 bases; bases with no gene match: 7. The germline gives CDR1 SNHLY, CDR2 FYNNEI. This CDR3 is built from 15 residues. The CDR3: CASSQRTGRTGELFF. The CDR3 DNA reads TGTGCCAGCAGTCAACGGACAGGGAGGACCGGGGAGCTGTTTTTT. Filled out from reference TRBV2 and TRBJ2-2, the complete variable domain reads EPEVTQTPSHQVTQMGQEVILRCVPISNHLYFYWYRQILGQKVEFLVSFYNNEISEKSEIFDDQFSVERPDGSNFTLKIRSTKLEDSAMYFCASSQRTGRTGELFFGEGSRLTVL.

This clone was found once. The chain links TRBV27 to TRBJ2-7; D is undetermined. The length of the CDR3 is 15 residues. The ends were cut back, 6 bases at V and 4 bases at J, with 19 bases in the middle. Germline V gene data show CDR1 as MNHEY and CDR2 as SMNVEV (reference sequence). CDR3 in DNA: TGTGCCAGCAGACCCACTGGTAGCAACGCGTACGAGCAGTACTTC. Its protein product is CASRPTGSNAYEQYF.

This chain uses TRBV1 with TRBJ2-2; the table names TRBD1, a call not compared with the DNA. TRBV1 is tagged as a pseudogene. This CDR3 spans 15 amino acids. The CDR3 DNA reads as TGCACCAGCAGCCACGACCGAGGGGGAACCGGGGAGCTGTTTTTT. Protein sequence: CTSSHDRGGTGELFF.

A note on this clone: At one end, the junction sequence differs from germline, possibly due to a read error. J is TRBJ1-1 and V is TRBV4-3; D remains unclear. CDR3 length: 11 amino acids. Germline V gene lookup returns CDR1 LGHNA and CDR2 YSLEER. The CDR3 nucleotides read TGCGTCAGCAGCCAAGACGGTGAAGCTTTCTTT. Residues: CVSSQDGEAFF.

V gene TRBV3-1 (or the pseudogene TRBV3-2) combines with J gene TRBJ2-7, with D perhaps TRBD2 (7 bases). Germline CDR1 reads LGHDT; CDR2 reads YNNKEL (reference sequence). V shed 11 bases and J shed 0 bases, with 11 bases lying between them. The CDR3 runs to 12 residues. The CDR3 protein is CACGGDSYEQYF. In DNA form, the CDR3 reads TGTGCCTGCGGGGGCGACTCCTACGAGCAGTACTTC.

There are a few counts of this clone. The chain carries TRBV27 and TRBJ2-3; TRBD2 matches 9 bases. The ends lost 2 bases at V and 6 bases at J; junction bases unmatched: 6. This CDR3 is 15 amino acids long. From germline, CDR1 is MNHEY and CDR2 SMNVEV (reference sequence). The CDR3: CASSLRGRAGDTQYF. CDR3 nucleotide sequence: TGTGCCAGCAGTTTACGCGGGAGGGCCGGGGATACGCAGTATTTT.

The sample holds one count of this clone. The J gene is TRBJ1-2, the V gene TRBV19; a possible D gene is TRBD1 (5 bases). The V gene lost 0 bases and the J gene lost 6 bases, with 17 bases spanning the gap. Germline V gene sequence: CDR1 LNHDA, CDR2 SQIVND (reference sequence). The CDR3 loop spans 16 amino acids. Here the CDR3 DNA reads TGTGCCAGTAGTATAGATAGGGGCAGACGCGGGGATGGCTACACCTTC. Translating it yields CASSIDRGRRGDGYTF.

The chain carries TRBV7-2 and TRBJ2-2; D remains ambiguous. The CDR3 is made up of 15 amino acids. V was cut by 3 bases and J by 4 bases, with 12 bases left in between. Germline V gives CDR1 SGHTA, CDR2 FQGNSA. The CDR3 DNA reads as TGTGCCAGCAGCTTGGGTCATGGAGTCACCGGGGAGCTGTTTTTT. Translated, it gives CASSLGHGVTGELFF.

V and J are TRBV4-1 and TRBJ1-4, with TRBD1 matching 9 bases. The CDR3 contains 14 residues. The V gene's germline CDR1 is MGHRA and CDR2 YSYEKL. J gave up 7 bases and V 1 base, and 1 base lay outside the gene matches. The CDR3 here is CASSQGTGVEKLFF. CDR3 sequence (DNA): TGCGCCAGCAGCCAAGGGACAGGGGTTGAAAAACTGTTTTTT.

Comment on this clone: A junction boundary mismatches the germline segment, possibly from a read error. The chain has TRBV27 and TRBJ2-1; TRBD1 matches 8 bases. The CDR3 is 11 residues long. Germline lookup yields CDR1 MNHEY and CDR2 SMNVEV (reference sequence). The CDR3, as DNA: TGTGCCAGCAGTTTAGGACAGGGCGAGGTCTTC. It specifies CASSLGQGEVF.

The chain employs TRBV19 and TRBJ2-7; TRBD1 agrees at 11 bases. After removal of 1 base from V and 6 bases from J, the junction contained 5 bases not matched to a gene. Germline V lookup: CDR1 LNHDA, CDR2 SQIVND (reference sequence). The CDR3 consists of 15 residues. CDR3 bases: TGTGCCAGTAGTATAGCGGAGGGACAGGGGGTCGAGCAGTACTTC. Protein: CASSIAEGQGVEQYF.

V and J are TRBV2 and TRBJ2-1, with D possibly being TRBD1 (7 bases). V lost 5 bases, J lost 3 bases, and 11 bases lay in between. Per the germline V gene, CDR1 is SNHLY and CDR2 is FYNNEI. The CDR3 extends over 14 amino acids. The CDR3: CASSQGGVYNEQFF. The CDR3 nucleotides are TGTGCCAGCAGTCAGGGGGGCGTCTACAATGAGCAGTTCTTC.

V usage is TRBV6-5 and J usage is TRBJ1-1; D gene ambiguous. The CDR3 contains 12 residues. V lost 6 bases, J lost 2 bases, and 7 bases lay in between. Germline CDR1 and CDR2: MNHEY and SVGAGI. The CDR3 here is CASRSINTEAFF. CDR3 bases: TGTGCCAGCAGGAGTATTAACACTGAAGCTTTCTTT.

The V and J genes are TRBV9 and TRBJ1-1; tentatively, D is TRBD1 (6 bases). CDR1 is SGDLS and CDR2 is YYNGEE in the germline V gene. V lost 0 bases, J lost 8 bases, and 14 bases lay in between. The CDR3 has 14 residues. CDR3 DNA: TGTGCCAGCAGCGTAGACGGGGGGACACCCGAAGCTTTCTTT. Protein: CASSVDGGTPEAFF. The full variable domain, rest sourced from reference TRBV9 and TRBJ1-1, is DSGVTQTPKHLITATGQRVTLRCSPRSGDLSVYWYQQSLDQGLQFLIQYYNGEERAKGNILERFSAQQFPDLHSELNLSSLELGDSALYFCASSVDGGTPEAFFGQGTRLTVV.

The V call is TRBV29-1, the J call TRBJ2-1; no clear D. V gave up 7 bases and J gave up 0 bases, with 13 bases separating them. Germline values: CDR1 SQVTM, CDR2 ANQGSEA. The length of the CDR3 is 14 residues. This CDR3 is CSALTVSSYNEQFF. Written as DNA, the CDR3 is TGCAGCGCCCTCACAGTAAGCTCCTACAATGAGCAGTTCTTC.

This clone came up once. The chain is built from TRBV5-1 and TRBJ1-1; TRBD1 matches 12 bases. The CDR3 is 18 amino acids. CDR1 and CDR2 from the germline V gene are SGHRS and YFSETQ. J was trimmed by 0 bases and V by 0 bases; bases with no gene match: 6. The CDR3 coding sequence is TGCGCCAGCAGCTTGGGACCGGGACAGGGGGCTTTGAACACTGAAGCTTTCTTT. Translated, it gives CASSLGPGQGALNTEAFF.